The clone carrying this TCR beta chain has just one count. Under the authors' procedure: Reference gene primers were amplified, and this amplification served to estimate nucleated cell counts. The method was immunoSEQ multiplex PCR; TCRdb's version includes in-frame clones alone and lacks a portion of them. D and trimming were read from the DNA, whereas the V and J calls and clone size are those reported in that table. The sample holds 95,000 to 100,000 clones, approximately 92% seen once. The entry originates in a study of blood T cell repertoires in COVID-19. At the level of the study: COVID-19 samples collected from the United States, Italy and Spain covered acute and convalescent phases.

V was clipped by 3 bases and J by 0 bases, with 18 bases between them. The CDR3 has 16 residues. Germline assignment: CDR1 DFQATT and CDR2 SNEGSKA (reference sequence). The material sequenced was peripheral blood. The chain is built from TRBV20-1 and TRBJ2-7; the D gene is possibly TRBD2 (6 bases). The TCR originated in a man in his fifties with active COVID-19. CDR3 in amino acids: CSASLSRGAFSYEQYF. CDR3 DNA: TGCAGTGCTAGTCTGTCGCGCGGGGCCTTCTCCTACGAGCAGTACTTC.